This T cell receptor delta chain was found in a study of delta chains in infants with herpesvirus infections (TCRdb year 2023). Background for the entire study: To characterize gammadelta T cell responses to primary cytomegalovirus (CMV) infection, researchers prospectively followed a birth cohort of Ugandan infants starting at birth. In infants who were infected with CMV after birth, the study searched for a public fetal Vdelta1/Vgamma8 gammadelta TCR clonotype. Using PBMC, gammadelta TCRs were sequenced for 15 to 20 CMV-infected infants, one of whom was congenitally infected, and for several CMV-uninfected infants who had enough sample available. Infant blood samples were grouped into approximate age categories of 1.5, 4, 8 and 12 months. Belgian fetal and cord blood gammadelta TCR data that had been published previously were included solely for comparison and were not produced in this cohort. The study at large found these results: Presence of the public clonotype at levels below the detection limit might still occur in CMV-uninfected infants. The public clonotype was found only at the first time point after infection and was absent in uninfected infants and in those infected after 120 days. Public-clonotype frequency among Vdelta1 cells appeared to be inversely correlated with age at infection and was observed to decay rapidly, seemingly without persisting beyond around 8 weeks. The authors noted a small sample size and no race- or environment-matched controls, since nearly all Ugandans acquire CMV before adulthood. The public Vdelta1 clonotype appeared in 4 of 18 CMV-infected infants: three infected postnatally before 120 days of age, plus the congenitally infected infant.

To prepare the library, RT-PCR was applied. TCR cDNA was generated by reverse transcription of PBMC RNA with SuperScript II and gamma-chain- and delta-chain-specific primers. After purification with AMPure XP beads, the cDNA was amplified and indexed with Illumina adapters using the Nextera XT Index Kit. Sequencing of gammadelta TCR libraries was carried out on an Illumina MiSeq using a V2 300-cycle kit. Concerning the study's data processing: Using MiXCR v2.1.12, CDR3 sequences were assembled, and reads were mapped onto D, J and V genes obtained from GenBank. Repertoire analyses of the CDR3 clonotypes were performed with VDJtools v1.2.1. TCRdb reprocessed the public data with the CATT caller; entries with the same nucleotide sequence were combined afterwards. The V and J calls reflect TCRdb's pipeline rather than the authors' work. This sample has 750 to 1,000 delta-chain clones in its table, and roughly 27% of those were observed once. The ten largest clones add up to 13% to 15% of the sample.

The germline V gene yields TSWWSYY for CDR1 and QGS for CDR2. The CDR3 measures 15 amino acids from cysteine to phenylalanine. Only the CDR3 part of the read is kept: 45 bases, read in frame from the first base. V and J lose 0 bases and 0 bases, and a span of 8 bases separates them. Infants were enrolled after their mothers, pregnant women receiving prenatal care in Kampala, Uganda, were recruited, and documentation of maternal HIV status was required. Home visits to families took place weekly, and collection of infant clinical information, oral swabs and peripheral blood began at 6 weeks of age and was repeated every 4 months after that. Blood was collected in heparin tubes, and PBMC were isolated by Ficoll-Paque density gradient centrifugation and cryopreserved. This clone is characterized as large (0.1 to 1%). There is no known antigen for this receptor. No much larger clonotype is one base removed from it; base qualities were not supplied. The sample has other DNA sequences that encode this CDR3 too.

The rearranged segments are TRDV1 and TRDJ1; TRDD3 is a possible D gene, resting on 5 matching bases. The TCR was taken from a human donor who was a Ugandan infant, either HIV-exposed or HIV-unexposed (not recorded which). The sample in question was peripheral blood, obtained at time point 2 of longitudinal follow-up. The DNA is TGTGCTCTTGGGGAACTAGGGGACCACACCGATAAACTCATCTTT. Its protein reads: CALGELGDHTDKLIF.